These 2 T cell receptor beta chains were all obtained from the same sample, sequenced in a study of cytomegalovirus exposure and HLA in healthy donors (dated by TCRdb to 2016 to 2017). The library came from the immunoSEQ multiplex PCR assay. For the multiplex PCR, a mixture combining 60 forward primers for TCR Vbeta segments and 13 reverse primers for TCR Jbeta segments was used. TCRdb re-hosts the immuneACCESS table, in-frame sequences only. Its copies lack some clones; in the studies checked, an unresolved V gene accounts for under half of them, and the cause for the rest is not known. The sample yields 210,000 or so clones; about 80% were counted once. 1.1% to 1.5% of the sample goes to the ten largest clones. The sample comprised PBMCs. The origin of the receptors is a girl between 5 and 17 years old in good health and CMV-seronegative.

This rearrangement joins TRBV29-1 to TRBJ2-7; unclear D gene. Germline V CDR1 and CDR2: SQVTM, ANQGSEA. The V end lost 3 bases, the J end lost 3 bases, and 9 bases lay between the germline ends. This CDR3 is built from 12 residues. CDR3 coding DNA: TGCAGCGTTGAGGTCAGGAACTACGAGCAGTACTTC. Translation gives CSVEVRNYEQYF.

The DNA for the CDR3 is TGTGCCAGCTCCCTGGACAGGAACTATGGCTACACCTTC. Translating it yields CASSLDRNYGYTF. The chain has TRBV18 and TRBJ1-2; 7 nucleotides line up with TRBD1. The CDR3 consists of 13 residues. Germline loops: CDR1 KGHSH, CDR2 LQKENI. V shed 6 bases, J shed 2 bases, and the junction held 3 bases outside the gene matches. Full variable domain (outside the CDR3, taken from reference TRBV18 and TRBJ1-2): NAGVMQNPRHLVRRRGQEARLRCSPMKGHSHVYWYRQLPEEGLKFMVYLQKENIIDESGMPKERFSAEFPKEGPSILRIQQVVRGDSAAYFCASSLDRNYGYTFGSGTRLTVV.